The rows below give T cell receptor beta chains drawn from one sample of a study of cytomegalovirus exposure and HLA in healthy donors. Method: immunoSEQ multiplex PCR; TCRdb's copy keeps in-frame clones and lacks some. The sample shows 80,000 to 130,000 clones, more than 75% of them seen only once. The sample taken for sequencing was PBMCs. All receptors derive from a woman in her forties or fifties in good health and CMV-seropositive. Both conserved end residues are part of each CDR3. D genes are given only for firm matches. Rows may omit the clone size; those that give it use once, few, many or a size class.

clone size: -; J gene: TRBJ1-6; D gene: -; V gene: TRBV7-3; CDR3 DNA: TGTGCCAGCAGCCCGTACCAGGGTAGCAATTCACCCCTCCACTTT; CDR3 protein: CASSPYQGSNSPLHF
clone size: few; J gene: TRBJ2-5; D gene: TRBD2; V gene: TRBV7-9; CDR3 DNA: TGTGCCAGCAGCTTAAGTCTAGCGGGAGGGGAGACCCAGTACTTC; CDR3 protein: CASSLSLAGGETQYF
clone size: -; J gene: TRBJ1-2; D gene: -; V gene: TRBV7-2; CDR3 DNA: TGTGCCAGCACCCTTTTTGGGGGCGCCGATGGCTACACCTTC; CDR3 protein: CASTLFGGADGYTF
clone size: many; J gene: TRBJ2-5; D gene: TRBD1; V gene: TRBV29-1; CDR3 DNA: TGCAGCGCGACAGGGGGAGAGACCCAGTACTTC; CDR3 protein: CSATGGETQYF
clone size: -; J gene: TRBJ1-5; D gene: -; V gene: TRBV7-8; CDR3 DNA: TGTGCCAGCAGCTTCCTGAGGGGGGGCGGCGTTGAGCCCCAGCATTTT; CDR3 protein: CASSFLRGGGVEPQHF
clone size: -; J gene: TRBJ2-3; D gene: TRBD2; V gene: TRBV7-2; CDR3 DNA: TGTGCCAGCACCTCCCCCAGCGGGGGGGCAACAGATACGCAGTATTTT; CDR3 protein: CASTSPSGGATDTQYF
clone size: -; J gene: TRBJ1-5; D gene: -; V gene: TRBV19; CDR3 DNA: TGTGCCAGTGCCGATAGAGGGTTGGATAATCAGCCCCAGCATTTT; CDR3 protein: CASADRGLDNQPQHF
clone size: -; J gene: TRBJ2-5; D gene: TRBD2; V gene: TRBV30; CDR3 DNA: TGTGCCTGGGGTGCCCAGGGACTATGGAAAGAGACCCAGTACTTC; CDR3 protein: CAWGAQGLWKETQYF
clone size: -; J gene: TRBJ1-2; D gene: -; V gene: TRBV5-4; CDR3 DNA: TGTGCCAGCAGCTCCGTCGGGGGGCTGAACTATGGCTACACCTTC; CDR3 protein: CASSSVGGLNYGYTF
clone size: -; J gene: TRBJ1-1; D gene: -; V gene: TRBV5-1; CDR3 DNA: TGCGCCAGCAGCCTGGAGGGCGGGATGAACACTGAAGCTTTCTTT; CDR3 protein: CASSLEGGMNTEAFF
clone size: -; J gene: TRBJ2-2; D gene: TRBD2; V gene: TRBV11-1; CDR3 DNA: TGTGCCAGCAGCCTCCGGCGGGGGACCGGGGAGCTGTTTTTT; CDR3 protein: CASSLRRGTGELFF
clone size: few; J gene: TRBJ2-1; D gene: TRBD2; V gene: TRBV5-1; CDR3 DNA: TGCGCCAGCAGCTTGGCAACTAGCGGGAAAAATGAGCAGTTCTTC; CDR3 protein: CASSLATSGKNEQFF
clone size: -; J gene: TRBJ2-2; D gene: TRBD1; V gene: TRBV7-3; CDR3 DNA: TGTGCCAGCAGCTCAATGGACAGGGGGCGCTTGGGCGGGGAGCTGTTTTTT; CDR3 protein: CASSSMDRGRLGGELFF
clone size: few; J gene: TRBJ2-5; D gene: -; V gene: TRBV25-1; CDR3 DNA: TGTGCCAGCAACTCTCAACGGGATCGAGAGACCCAGTACTTC; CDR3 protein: CASNSQRDRETQYF
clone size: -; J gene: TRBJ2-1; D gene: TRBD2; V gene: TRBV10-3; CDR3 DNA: TGTGCCATCAGTCTCCGGACTAGCGGGGCCTCCTACAATGAGCAGTTCTTC; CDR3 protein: CAISLRTSGASYNEQFF
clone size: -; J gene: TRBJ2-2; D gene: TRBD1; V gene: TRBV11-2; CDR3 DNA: TGTGCCAGCAGCCCAAAATACCGGACAGGCCTATCTTCCGGGGAGCTGTTTTTT; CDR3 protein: CASSPKYRTGLSSGELFF
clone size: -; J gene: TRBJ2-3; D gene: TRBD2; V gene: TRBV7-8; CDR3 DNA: TGTGCCAGCAGCGATATAGCGGGAACTAGCACAGATACGCAGTATTTT; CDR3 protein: CASSDIAGTSTDTQYF
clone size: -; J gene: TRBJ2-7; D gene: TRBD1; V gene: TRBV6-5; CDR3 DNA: TGTGCCATTCCGGGACAGGGGGCTCCCAGCGAGCAGTACTTC; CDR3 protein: CAIPGQGAPSEQYF
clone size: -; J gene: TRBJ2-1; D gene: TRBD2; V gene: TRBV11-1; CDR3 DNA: TGTGCCAGCAGCCGTCCGGGACTAGCGGGCGACTCCTACAATGAGCAGTTCTTC; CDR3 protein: CASSRPGLAGDSYNEQFF
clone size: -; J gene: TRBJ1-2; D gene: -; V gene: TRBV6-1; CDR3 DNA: TGTGCCAGCAGTCAGGGTTCGCGCTACACCTTC; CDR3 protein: CASSQGSRYTF
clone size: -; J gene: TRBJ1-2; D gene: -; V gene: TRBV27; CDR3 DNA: TGTGCCAGCAGTTTAAACAGCTACTATGGCTACACCTTC; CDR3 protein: CASSLNSYYGYTF
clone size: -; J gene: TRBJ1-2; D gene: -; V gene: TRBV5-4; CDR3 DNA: TGTGCCAGCAGCAACCAACAGGGAAACTATGGCTACACCTTC; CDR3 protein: CASSNQQGNYGYTF
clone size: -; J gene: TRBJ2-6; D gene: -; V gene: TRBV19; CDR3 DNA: TGTGCCAGTAGTATAGCAGGTTCCGGGGCCAACGTCCTGACTTTC; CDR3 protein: CASSIAGSGANVLTF
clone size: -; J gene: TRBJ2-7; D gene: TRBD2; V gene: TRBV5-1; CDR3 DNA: TGCGCCAGCAGCTTGGGACTAGCGGGGGGCACCAGCTCCTACGAGCAGTACTTC; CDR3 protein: CASSLGLAGGTSSYEQYF
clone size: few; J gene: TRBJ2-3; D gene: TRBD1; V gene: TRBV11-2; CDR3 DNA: TGTGCCAGCAGCTTAGATCCCGGCAGGGGGCAAGATACGCAGTATTTT; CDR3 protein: CASSLDPGRGQDTQYF
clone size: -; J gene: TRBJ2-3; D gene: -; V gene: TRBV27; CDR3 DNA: TGTGCCAGCAGTTTGCTACAGCATAGCACAGATACGCAGTATTTT; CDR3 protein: CASSLLQHSTDTQYF
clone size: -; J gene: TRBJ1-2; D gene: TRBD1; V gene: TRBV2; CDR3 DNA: TGTGCCAGCAGTGAAATGAGGCAGGGGGCCTATGGCTACACCTTC; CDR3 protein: CASSEMRQGAYGYTF
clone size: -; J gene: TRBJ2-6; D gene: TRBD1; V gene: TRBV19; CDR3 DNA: TGTGCCAGTAGTATTTTCCAGGGGGCTCTCTCTGGGGCCAACGTCCTGACTTTC; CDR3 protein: CASSIFQGALSGANVLTF
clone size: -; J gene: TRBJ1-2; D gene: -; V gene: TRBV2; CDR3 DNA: TGTGCCAGCAGGCCGGTGGGAGGGGCGAACTATGGCTACACCTTC; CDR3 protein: CASRPVGGANYGYTF
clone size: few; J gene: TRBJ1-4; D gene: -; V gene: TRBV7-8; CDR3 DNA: TGTGCCAGCAGCCCCGAGGCCCGGGCAACTAATGAAAAACTGTTTTTT; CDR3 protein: CASSPEARATNEKLFF
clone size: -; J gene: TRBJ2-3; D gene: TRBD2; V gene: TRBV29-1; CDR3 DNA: TGCAGCGTTGGCGCGCGGCTAGCGGATCCCTATAGGCAGTATTTT; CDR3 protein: CSVGARLADPYRQYF
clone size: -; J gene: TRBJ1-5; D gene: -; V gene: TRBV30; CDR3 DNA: TGTGCCTGGAGTGTAACGGCAGGGAATCAGCCCCAGCATTTT; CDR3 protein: CAWSVTAGNQPQHF
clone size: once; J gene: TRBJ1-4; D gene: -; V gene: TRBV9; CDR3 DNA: TGTGCCAGCAGCGTAGGGTCGCGGCCTGTGGGTGAAAAACTGTTTTTT; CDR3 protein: CASSVGSRPVGEKLFF
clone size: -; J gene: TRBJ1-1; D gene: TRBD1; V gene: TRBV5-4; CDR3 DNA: TGTGCCAGCAGCCGTACAGGGGGCACTGAAGCTTTCTTT; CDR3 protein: CASSRTGGTEAFF
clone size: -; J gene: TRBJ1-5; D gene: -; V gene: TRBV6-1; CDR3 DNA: TGTGCCAGCAGTGAATACCTAAATCAGCCCCAGCATTTT; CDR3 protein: CASSEYLNQPQHF
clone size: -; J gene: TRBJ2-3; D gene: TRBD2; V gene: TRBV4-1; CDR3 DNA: TGCGCCAGCAGCCTAAGACTAGCTAGCACAGATACGCAGTATTTT; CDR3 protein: CASSLRLASTDTQYF
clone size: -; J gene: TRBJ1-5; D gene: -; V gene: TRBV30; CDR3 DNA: TGTGCCTGGAGCCGGACAGAGAATAGCAATCAGCCCCAGCATTTT; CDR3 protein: CAWSRTENSNQPQHF
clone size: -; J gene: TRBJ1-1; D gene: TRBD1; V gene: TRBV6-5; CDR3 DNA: TGTGCCAGCAGTTACTTGCTGACAGGGGATAGTACTGAAGCTTTCTTT; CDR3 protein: CASSYLLTGDSTEAFF
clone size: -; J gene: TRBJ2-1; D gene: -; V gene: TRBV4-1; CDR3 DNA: TGCGCCAGCAGCCATAGTGGGGCCACGTCCTACAATGAGCAGTTCTTC; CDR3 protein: CASSHSGATSYNEQFF
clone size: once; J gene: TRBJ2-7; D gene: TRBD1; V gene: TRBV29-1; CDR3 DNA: TGCAGCGGCTTCACCGGGACAGGGACCTACGAGCAGTACTTC; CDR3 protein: CSGFTGTGTYEQYF
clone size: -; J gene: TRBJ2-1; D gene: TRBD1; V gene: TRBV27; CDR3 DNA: TGTGCCAGCAGTTTATCCCGGACAGGGGACAATGAGCAGTTCTTC; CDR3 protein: CASSLSRTGDNEQFF
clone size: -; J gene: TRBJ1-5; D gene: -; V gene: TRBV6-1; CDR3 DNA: TGTGCCAGCAGCGCTAGGGGGTTGGATCAGCCCCAGCATTTT; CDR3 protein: CASSARGLDQPQHF
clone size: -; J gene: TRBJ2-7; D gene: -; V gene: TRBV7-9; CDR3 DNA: TGTGCCAGCAGCTTGATCGCGGGGAATTACGAGCAGTACTTC; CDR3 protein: CASSLIAGNYEQYF
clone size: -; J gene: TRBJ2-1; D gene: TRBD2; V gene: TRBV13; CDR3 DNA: TGTGCCAGCAGCTTACTAGCGGGCAAACACTACAATGAGCAGTTCTTC; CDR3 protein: CASSLLAGKHYNEQFF
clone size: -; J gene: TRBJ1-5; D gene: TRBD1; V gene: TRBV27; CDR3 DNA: TGTGCCAGCAGTTTAGGGACAGGGTCTCATCAGCCCCAGCATTTT; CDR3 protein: CASSLGTGSHQPQHF
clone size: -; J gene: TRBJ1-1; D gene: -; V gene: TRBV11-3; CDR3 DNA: TGTGCCAGCAGCAGCGGGACCGGGAGGGTTGGTGAAGCTTTCTTT; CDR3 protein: CASSSGTGRVGEAFF
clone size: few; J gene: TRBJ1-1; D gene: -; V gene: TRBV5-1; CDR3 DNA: TGCGCCAGCAGCTCCAAGGACACCAACACTGAAGCTTTCTTT; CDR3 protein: CASSSKDTNTEAFF
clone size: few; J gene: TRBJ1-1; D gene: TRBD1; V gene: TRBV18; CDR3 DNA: TGTGCCAGCTCGCGCGAACAGGGGATGAACACTGAAGCTTTCTTT; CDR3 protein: CASSREQGMNTEAFF
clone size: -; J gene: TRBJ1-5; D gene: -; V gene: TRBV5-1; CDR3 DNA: TGCGCCAGCAGCTTGGAGGAGGGGAGCAATCAGCCCCAGCATTTT; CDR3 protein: CASSLEEGSNQPQHF
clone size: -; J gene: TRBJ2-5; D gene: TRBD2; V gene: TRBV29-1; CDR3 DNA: TGCAGCGTTGGACTAGCGGGAGGCGGAGGCGGAGGGACCCAGTACTTC; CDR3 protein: CSVGLAGGGGGGTQYF
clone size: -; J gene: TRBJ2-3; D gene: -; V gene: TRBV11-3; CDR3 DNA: TGTGCCAGCAGCTTATCTAGCGTAAGGACAGATACGCAGTATTTT; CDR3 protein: CASSLSSVRTDTQYF
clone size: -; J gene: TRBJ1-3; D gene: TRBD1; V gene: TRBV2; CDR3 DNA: TGTGCCAGCAGCTGGGAAGGAGGACAGGGCAACACCATATATTTT; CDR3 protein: CASSWEGGQGNTIYF
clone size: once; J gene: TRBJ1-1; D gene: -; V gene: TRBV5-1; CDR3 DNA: TGCGCCAGCAGCTTCGTCGGAGGCCTGAACACTGAAGCTTTCTTT; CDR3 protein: CASSFVGGLNTEAFF